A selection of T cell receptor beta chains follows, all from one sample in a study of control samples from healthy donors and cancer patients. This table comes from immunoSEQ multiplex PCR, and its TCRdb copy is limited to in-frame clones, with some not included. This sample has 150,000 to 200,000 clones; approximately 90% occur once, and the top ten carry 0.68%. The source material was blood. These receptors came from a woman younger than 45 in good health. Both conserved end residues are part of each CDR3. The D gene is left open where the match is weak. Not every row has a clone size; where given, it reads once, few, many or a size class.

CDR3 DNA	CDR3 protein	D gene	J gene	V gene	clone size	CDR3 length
TGTGCCAGCAGTCCCTGGACAGGTTACACTGAAGCTTTCTTT	CASSPWTGYTEAFF	TRBD1	TRBJ1-1	TRBV27	.	14
TGTGCCAGCAGTGAAGCCCCGTTTGAACCTGGGGCCAACGTCCTGACTTTC	CASSEAPFEPGANVLTF	.	TRBJ2-6	TRBV6-1	.	17
TGTGCCAGCAGTTACGGGGACGGTTCCTACGAGCAGTACTTC	CASSYGDGSYEQYF	.	TRBJ2-7	TRBV6-2/TRBV6-3	.	14
TGTGCCAGCAGCCACCAGGGAACTAGCGGGAGCCCTACCGGGGAGCTGTTTTTT	CASSHQGTSGSPTGELFF	TRBD2	TRBJ2-2	TRBV6-4	.	18
TGCAGTGCTAGTCAGGGACTGGGGGAGACCCAGTACTTC	CSASQGLGETQYF	.	TRBJ2-5	TRBV20-1	.	13
TGTGCCAGCAGGCAGACAGGGACTTACGAAGCTTTCTTT	CASRQTGTYEAFF	TRBD1	TRBJ1-1	TRBV27	once	13
TGTGCCATCAGTGACAGGGGCAGGTCCTACAATGAGCAGTTCTTC	CAISDRGRSYNEQFF	.	TRBJ2-1	TRBV10-3	.	15
TGTGCCAGCAGTTACCGGGACACTGAAGCTTTCTTT	CASSYRDTEAFF	.	TRBJ1-1	TRBV6-2/TRBV6-3	few	12
TGCGCCAGCAGCCAGGACAGGGATGGCTCCTACGAGCAGTACTTC	CASSQDRDGSYEQYF	TRBD1	TRBJ2-7	TRBV4-3	.	15
TGTGCCAGCAGTTTAACTTTGAGGACTGTCGACTACGAGCAGTACTTC	CASSLTLRTVDYEQYF	.	TRBJ2-7	TRBV28	.	16
TGTGCCAGCTTATCCGGGACCCCGAGCACTGAAGCTTTCTTT	CASLSGTPSTEAFF	.	TRBJ1-1	TRBV2	.	14
TGTGCCAGCAGCAGCTACAGGGAGGGTACTGAAGCTTTCTTT	CASSSYREGTEAFF	.	TRBJ1-1	TRBV6-5	.	14
TGTGCCAGCAGCAGAGGGGCTACGACCATAGAAAAACTGTTTTTT	CASSRGATTIEKLFF	.	TRBJ1-4	TRBV16	.	15
TGTGCCAGCAGCTTGGTTGGGGACGGTGTTGGAAACACCATATATTTT	CASSLVGDGVGNTIYF	.	TRBJ1-3	TRBV5-6	.	16
TGTGCCAGCAGTTTATCGGAGCCTCCTGGGGAGACCCAGTACTTC	CASSLSEPPGETQYF	.	TRBJ2-5	TRBV28	once	15
TGTGCCGCGGTCTCGGAGGGCGGCCAGTACTTC	CAAVSEGGQYF	.	TRBJ2-5	TRBV28	.	11